The T cell receptor (beta chain) under discussion was sequenced for a study of T-cell memory formation after mild COVID-19. Study at large: Largely, the TCR clusters proved donor specific. Findings and caveats of the study: While clones contracting from day 15 to 85 were balanced between CD4 and CD8, later expanders leaned CD4+. Clones that contracted clustered mainly in CM and EM if CD4+ and in EMRA if CD8+.

The V gene end was trimmed by 5 bases and the J gene end by 6 bases; junction bases not matched to a gene: 8. The CDR3 is 15 amino acids. Germline CDR1 and CDR2: SEHNR and FQNEAQ (reference sequence). 5'RACE, which relied on constant-segment primers, yielded TCR alpha and TCR beta cDNA libraries carrying sample barcodes and UMIs. TCRdb itself ran the 5' RACE reads through MiXCR, one entry per CDR3 protein. Here the sample spans 250,000 to 350,000 distinct CDR3 sequences, just under 20% being singletons. A few counts support this clonotype. Its matching antigen is unknown. The sequenced sample was PBMCs or a T cell subset sorted from them (not recorded which). The chain employs TRBV7-9 and TRBJ1-2; 11 bases are a match to TRBD1. The source is a man aged 18 to 29 who had mild COVID-19 (a few samples of this study predate the infection). Cell type and time point are not known. The chain's CDR3 is CASSLGTGGFHGYTF. CDR3 bases: TGTGCCAGCAGCCTAGGGACAGGGGGATTCCATGGCTACACCTTC.